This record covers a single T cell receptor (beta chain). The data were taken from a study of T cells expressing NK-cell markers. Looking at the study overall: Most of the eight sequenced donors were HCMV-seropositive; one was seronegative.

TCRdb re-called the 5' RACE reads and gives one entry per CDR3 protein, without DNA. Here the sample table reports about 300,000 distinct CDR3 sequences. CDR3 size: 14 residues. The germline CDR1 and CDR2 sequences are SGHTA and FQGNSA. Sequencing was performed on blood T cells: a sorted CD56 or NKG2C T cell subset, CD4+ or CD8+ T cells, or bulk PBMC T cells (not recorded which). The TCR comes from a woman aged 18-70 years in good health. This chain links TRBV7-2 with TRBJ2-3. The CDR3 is CASSLRQSTDTQYF.